The 26 T cell receptor beta chains presented below share a single source sample, sequenced in a study of T cell responses to AZD1222 COVID-19 vaccine. Method: immunoSEQ multiplex PCR; TCRdb's copy keeps in-frame clones and lacks some. The table includes fewer than 150,000 clones, 70% to 90% detected once. The sample consisted of peripheral blood, taken 28 days after the second AZD1222 dose. All receptors come from an adult who received the AZD1222 COVID-19 vaccine.

The chain recombines TRBV25-1 with TRBJ2-1; TRBD2 agrees at 7 bases. The CDR3 runs to 16 residues. Trimming removed 5 bases from V and 1 base from J; junction bases left unmatched: 8. Germline CDR1 MGHDK, CDR2 SYGVNS. CDR3 nucleotide sequence: TGTGCCAGCAGTCCTACCGGGACTAATTCCTACAATGAGCAGTTCTTC. Protein product: CASSPTGTNSYNEQFF.

This rearrangement joins TRBV5-4 to TRBJ1-2; weak D call: TRBD1 (5 bases). The CDR3 length is 16 residues. Trimming took off 2 bases at V and 4 bases at J, with 18 bases between the two ends. Germline assignment: CDR1 SGHNT and CDR2 YYREEE (reference sequence). DNA for the CDR3: TGTGCCAGCAGCTTCAAAGCTTTAAAGGGGTCCTATGGCTACACCTTC. This codes for CASSFKALKGSYGYTF.

The chain recombines TRBV28 with TRBJ2-1, with 10 bases fitting TRBD1. With 5 bases clipped from V and 8 bases from J, the junction kept 9 bases outside the gene matches. The germline V gene has CDR1 MDHEN and CDR2 SYDVKM. This CDR3 region has 15 residues. CDR3 in DNA: TGTGCCAGCAGTGGAGTGGACAGGGGGAGAGATGAGCAGTTCTTC. It translates to CASSGVDRGRDEQFF. The full variable domain, completed using reference TRBV28 and TRBJ2-1, is DVKVTQSSRYLVKRTGEKVFLECVQDMDHENMFWYRQDPGLGLRLIYFSYDVKMKEKGDIPEGYSVSREKKERFSLILESASTNQTSMYLCASSGVDRGRDEQFFGPGTRLTVL.

The V call is TRBV25-1, the J call TRBJ1-5; D is possibly TRBD1 (5 bases). Trimming pared 6 bases from V and 4 bases from J, leaving 13 bases between. The V gene's germline CDR1 is MGHDK and CDR2 SYGVNS. The CDR3 sequence is 14 residues long. The CDR3 spells CASREVGANQPQHF. The CDR3 nucleotides are TGTGCCAGCAGGGAGGTAGGGGCGAATCAGCCCCAGCATTTT.

The chain employs TRBV5-4 and TRBJ2-5, with 8 bases fitting TRBD2. The J segment lost 5 bases and the V segment lost 4 bases, leaving 16 bases of the junction unmatched. CDR3 length: 17 amino acids. The germline CDR1 and CDR2 sequences are SGHNT and YYREEE (reference sequence). The DNA of the CDR3 is TGTGCCAGCAGCCGTGCCTATAACGGGGGGGCAGGGGAGACCCAGTACTTC. Translating it yields CASSRAYNGGAGETQYF.

This clone was found a few times. The CDR3 DNA is TGTGCCAGCAGCTTAGTTAGCGGGGGGCCCCTAAGATTGGGGACCCAGTACTTC. Translated, it gives CASSLVSGGPLRLGTQYF. V and J are TRBV11-2 and TRBJ2-5, with TRBD2 matching over 10 bases. V lost 1 base and J lost 7; bases outside the gene matches: 15. Germline V gene lookup returns CDR1 SGHAT and CDR2 FQNNGV. The CDR3 extends over 18 amino acids. Variable domain in full (rest from reference TRBV11-2 and TRBJ2-5): EAGVAQSPRYKIIEKRQSVAFWCNPISGHATLYWYQQILGQGPKLLIQFQNNGVVDDSQLPKDRFSAERLKGVDSTLKIQPAKLEDSAVYLCASSLVSGGPLRLGTQYFGPGTRLLVL.

The chain couples TRBV25-1 to TRBJ1-1; 7 nucleotides align to TRBD1. Germline lookup yields CDR1 MGHDK and CDR2 SYGVNS. Trimming removed 6 bases from V and 6 bases from J; junction bases left unmatched: 4. The CDR3 contains 12 residues. This CDR3 is CASSDRVPEAFF. In DNA form, the CDR3 reads TGTGCCAGCAGCGACAGGGTGCCTGAAGCTTTCTTT.

The V call is TRBV14, the J call TRBJ1-2; 7 bases are shared with TRBD1. V gave up 11 bases and J gave up 9 bases; unmatched junction bases: 9. CDR3 length: 11 amino acids. Germline CDR1 is SGHDN and CDR2 is FVKESK. The CDR3 reads CARLRGVSYTF. CDR3 nucleotide sequence: TGTGCCCGCCTCAGGGGGGTCAGCTACACCTTC.

The chain joins TRBV6-1 to TRBJ1-3; D is possibly TRBD1 (6 bases). CDR1 and CDR2 from the germline V gene are MNHNS and SASEGT. Trimming removed 0 bases from V and 0 bases from J, with 12 bases in between. There are 17 residues in the CDR3. The CDR3 nucleotides are TGTGCCAGCAGTGAAGCGATGGGGGGCGCCTCTGGAAACACCATATATTTT. This codes for CASSEAMGGASGNTIYF.

V gene TRBV29-1 combines with J gene TRBJ1-1; D unresolved. V lost 4 bases, J lost 0 bases, and 9 bases lay in between. There are 13 residues in the CDR3. CDR1 is SQVTM, CDR2 ANQGSEA, per germline. The CDR3 reads CSVVRRMNTEAFF. The DNA of the CDR3 is TGCAGCGTTGTAAGGCGGATGAACACTGAAGCTTTCTTT.

The V gene is TRBV7-9, the J gene TRBJ1-1; D remains ambiguous. Germline V gene data show CDR1 as SEHNR and CDR2 as FQNEAQ (reference sequence). CDR3 length equals 14 residues. V was cut by 1 base and J by 5 bases, with 11 bases left in between. Written as DNA, the CDR3 is TGTGCCAGCAGCTTAGGGTCTATGGGAACTGAAGCTTTCTTT. Translation gives CASSLGSMGTEAFF.

The V gene is TRBV7-8, the J gene TRBJ2-1, with a possible D match to TRBD1 (6 bases). V was cut by 1 base and J by 5 bases, with 15 bases left in between. CDR3 length: 16 amino acids. CDR1 and CDR2 (germline): SGHVS, FQNEAQ. CDR3 region: CASSLVSQGPHNEQFF. CDR3 DNA sequence: TGTGCCAGCAGCTTAGTTTCACAGGGCCCCCACAATGAGCAGTTCTTC.

The chain combines TRBV4-2 with TRBJ2-5; D is unresolved. CDR1 LGHNA and CDR2 YNFKEQ come from the germline V gene. Trimming cost V 1 base and J 1 base, with 7 bases left between them. This CDR3 has 14 amino acids. CDR3 nucleotides: TGTGCCAGCAGCCAAGTGGTGGGCCAAGAGACCCAGTACTTC. Translated, it gives CASSQVVGQETQYF.

The chain uses TRBV5-6 and TRBJ1-6; TRBD1 matches 7 bases. The germline gives CDR1 SGHDT, CDR2 YYEEEE. Trimming removed 2 bases from V and 7 bases from J; junction bases left unmatched: 6. CDR3 length: 15 amino acids. The CDR3 coding sequence is TGTGCCAGCAGCTTCCAGGACAGGATGAATTCACCCCTCCACTTT. Translating it yields CASSFQDRMNSPLHF.

The rearrangement links TRBV3-1 (or the pseudogene TRBV3-2) to TRBJ1-2, with TRBD1 as a possible D gene (6 bases). Germline CDR1 and CDR2: LGHDT and YNNKEL (reference sequence). The V gene lost 4 bases and the J gene lost 4 bases, with 7 bases spanning the gap. The CDR3 sequence is 12 residues long. The CDR3 DNA follows: TGTGCCAGCAGCCCGGACAGCTATGGCTACACCTTC. This codes for CASSPDSYGYTF.

The rearrangement joins TRBV12-5 to TRBJ1-2; no firm D call. The CDR3 is made up of 11 amino acids. Trimming left V 1 base short and J 8 bases short, with 5 bases between. Per germline, CDR1 LGHNT and CDR2 FRNRAP. CDR3: CASGLEGGYTF. Here the CDR3 DNA reads TGTGCTAGTGGTTTGGAGGGCGGCTACACCTTC. Supplemented by reference TRBV12-5 and TRBJ1-2, the full variable domain reads DARVTQTPRHKVTEMGQEVTMRCQPILGHNTVFWYRQTMMQGLELLAYFRNRAPLDDSGMPKDRFSAEMPDATLATLKIQPSEPRDSAVYFCASGLEGGYTFGSGTRLTVV.

This rearrangement joins TRBV4-1 to TRBJ1-2, with 7 bases aligning to TRBD1. The CDR3 length is 15 residues. The germline CDR1 and CDR2 sequences are MGHRA and YSYEKL. V lost 4 bases, J lost 0 bases, and 5 bases stayed unmatched. CDR3 sequence (DNA): TGCGCCAGCAGCCCTTCGACAGGGCCTAACTATGGCTACACCTTC. It is translated as CASSPSTGPNYGYTF.

The chain uses TRBV3-1 (or the pseudogene TRBV3-2) and TRBJ1-4; 9 positions agree with TRBD1. After removal of 4 bases from V and 5 bases from J, the junction contained 8 bases not matched to a gene. Germline CDR1 and CDR2: LGHDT and YNNKEL (reference sequence). CDR3 length equals 16 residues. In DNA, the CDR3 is TGTGCCAGCAGCCTCATTCGGGACAGGGAGAATGAAAAACTGTTTTTT. This codes for CASSLIRDRENEKLFF.

This clone appeared once. The same CDR3 arises from other DNA sequences in this sample as well. The chain is built from TRBV7-2 and TRBJ2-1, with unresolved D. From germline, CDR1 is SGHTA and CDR2 FQGNSA. The V and J ends lost 1 base and 1 base respectively, with 5 bases between them. This CDR3 contains 14 residues. The CDR3 here is CASSLGQSYNEQFF. The CDR3 DNA reads TGTGCCAGCAGCTTAGGACAATCCTACAATGAGCAGTTCTTC.

The rearrangement joins TRBV21-1 to TRBJ1-5. TRBV21-1 is a recognized pseudogene. The CDR3 runs to 16 residues. The CDR3 nucleotides read TGTGCCAGCAGGGGCAGGGGCGGGGATAGCAATCAGCCCCAGCATTTT. Its translation: CASRGRGGDSNQPQHF.

The rearrangement joins TRBV9 to TRBJ1-1; 7 nucleotides match TRBD1. V lost 3 bases and J lost 1; bases outside the gene matches: 3. Germline values: CDR1 SGDLS, CDR2 YYNGEE. This CDR3 has 14 amino acids. CDR3 protein: CASSGRTGNTEAFF. Written as DNA, the CDR3 is TGTGCCAGCAGCGGAAGGACAGGGAACACTGAAGCTTTCTTT. Supplemented by reference TRBV9 and TRBJ1-1, the full variable domain reads DSGVTQTPKHLITATGQRVTLRCSPRSGDLSVYWYQQSLDQGLQFLIQYYNGEERAKGNILERFSAQQFPDLHSELNLSSLELGDSALYFCASSGRTGNTEAFFGQGTRLTVV.

The gene calls are TRBV30 and TRBJ2-1; 7 bases match TRBD2. Per the germline V gene, CDR1 is GTSNPN and CDR2 is SVGIG (reference sequence). The V and J ends lost 0 bases and 1 base, in that order; junction bases with no gene match: 6. CDR3 length: 16 amino acids. This CDR3 reads CAWSVLGSGSYNEQFF. CDR3 nucleotide sequence: TGTGCCTGGAGTGTACTGGGTAGCGGGTCCTACAATGAGCAGTTCTTC.

This sequence joins TRBV10-3 and TRBJ1-3; TRBD1 aligns across 8 bases. Germline CDR1 and CDR2: ENHRY and SYGVKD. The CDR3 runs to 14 residues. Unmatched junction bases numbered 6, after V lost 7 bases and J lost 4 bases. CDR3: CAITADRDGNTIYF. CDR3 bases: TGTGCCATCACCGCGGACAGGGACGGAAACACCATATATTTT.

The chain combines TRBV7-9 with TRBJ2-3; 7 bases fit TRBD2. This CDR3 has 13 residues. J lost 9 bases, V lost 1 base, and 4 bases had no gene match. CDR1 SEHNR and CDR2 FQNEAQ come from the germline V gene (reference sequence). CDR3 in amino acids: CASSLGGEGTQYF. The CDR3 DNA sequence: TGTGCCAGCAGCTTAGGAGGGGAGGGGACGCAGTATTTT.

V and J are TRBV12-5 and TRBJ1-2, with TRBD1 identical over 9 bases. V dropped 0 bases and J dropped 4; count of bases not matched to a gene: 6. There are 16 residues in the CDR3. Per the germline V gene, CDR1 is LGHNT and CDR2 is FRNRAP. CDR3 in DNA: TGTGCTAGTGGTTTGGTACCGGGACAGGGTGGCTATGGCTACACCTTC. Translated: CASGLVPGQGGYGYTF.

The chain has TRBV19 and TRBJ2-7; D might be TRBD1 or TRBD2, each matching 5 bases. This CDR3 spans 15 amino acids. V was cut by 0 bases and J by 5 bases, with 14 bases left in between. The germline CDR1 and CDR2 sequences are LNHDA and SQIVND (reference sequence). CDR3 sequence reads: CASSIDQGEWNEQYF. The CDR3 DNA follows: TGTGCCAGTAGTATAGATCAAGGGGAGTGGAACGAGCAGTACTTC. Variable domain in full (rest from reference TRBV19 and TRBJ2-7): DGGITQSPKYLFRKEGQNVTLSCEQNLNHDAMYWYRQDPGQGLRLIYYSQIVNDFQKGDIAEGYSVSREKKESFPLTVTSAQKNPTAFYLCASSIDQGEWNEQYFGPGTRLTVT.